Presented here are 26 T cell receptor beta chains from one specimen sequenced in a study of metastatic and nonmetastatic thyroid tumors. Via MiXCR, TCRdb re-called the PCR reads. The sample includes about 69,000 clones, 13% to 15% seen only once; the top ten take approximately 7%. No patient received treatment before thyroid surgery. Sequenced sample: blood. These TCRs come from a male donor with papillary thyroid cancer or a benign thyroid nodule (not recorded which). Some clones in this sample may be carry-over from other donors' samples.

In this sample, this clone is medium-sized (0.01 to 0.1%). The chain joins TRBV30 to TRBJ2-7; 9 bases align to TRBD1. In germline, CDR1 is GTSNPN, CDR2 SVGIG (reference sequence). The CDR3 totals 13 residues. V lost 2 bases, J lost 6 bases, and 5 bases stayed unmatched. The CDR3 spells CAWSIQGAGEQYF. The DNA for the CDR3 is TGTGCCTGGAGTATACAGGGGGCGGGCGAGCAGTACTTC. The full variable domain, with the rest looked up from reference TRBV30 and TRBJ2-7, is SQTIHQWPATLVQPVGSPLSLECTVEGTSNPNLYWYRQAAGRGLQLLFYSVGIGQISSEVPQNLSASRPQDRQFILSSKKLLLSDSGFYLCAWSIQGAGEQYFGPGTRLTVT.

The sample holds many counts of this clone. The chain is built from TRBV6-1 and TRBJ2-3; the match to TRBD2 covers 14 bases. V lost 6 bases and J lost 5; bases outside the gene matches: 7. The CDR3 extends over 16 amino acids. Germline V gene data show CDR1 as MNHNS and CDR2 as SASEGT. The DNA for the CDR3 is TGTGCCAGCAGCCTGGGACTAGCGGGAGCTGGAGATACGCAGTATTTT. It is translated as CASSLGLAGAGDTQYF.

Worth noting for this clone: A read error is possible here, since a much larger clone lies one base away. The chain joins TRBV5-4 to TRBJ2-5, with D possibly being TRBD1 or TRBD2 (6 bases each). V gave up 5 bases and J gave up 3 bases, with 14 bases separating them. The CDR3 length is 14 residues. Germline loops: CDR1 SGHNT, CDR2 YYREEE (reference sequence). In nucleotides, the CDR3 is TGTGCCAGCAGGCTGGGGGGCGGGAAAGAGACCCAGTACTTC. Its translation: CASRLGGGKETQYF.

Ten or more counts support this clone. CDR3: CASRGGQAGNTIYF. In DNA form, the CDR3 reads TGTGCCAGCAGGGGGGGCCAAGCCGGAAACACCATATATTTT. J is TRBJ1-3 and V is TRBV11-2, with a tentative D call TRBD1 (6 bases). V lost 6 bases to trimming and J lost 4 bases, with 13 bases between them. The CDR3 spans 14 residues. Germline V gene lookup returns CDR1 SGHAT and CDR2 FQNNGV. Based on the CDR3 plus reference TRBV11-2 and TRBJ1-3, the full variable domain is EAGVAQSPRYKIIEKRQSVAFWCNPISGHATLYWYQQILGQGPKLLIQFQNNGVVDDSQLPKDRFSAERLKGVDSTLKIQPAKLEDSAVYLCASRGGQAGNTIYFGEGSWLTVV.

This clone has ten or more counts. Here the CDR3 DNA reads TGTGCCAGCAGTCCGCTAGCGGAGAGGAACACCGGGGAGCTGTTTTTT. It encodes CASSPLAERNTGELFF. This chain uses TRBV27 with TRBJ2-2; 7 positions match TRBD2. Germline V gene sequence: CDR1 MNHEY, CDR2 SMNVEV (reference sequence). V was clipped by 5 bases and J by 1 base; unmatched bases: 7. This CDR3 region has 16 residues.

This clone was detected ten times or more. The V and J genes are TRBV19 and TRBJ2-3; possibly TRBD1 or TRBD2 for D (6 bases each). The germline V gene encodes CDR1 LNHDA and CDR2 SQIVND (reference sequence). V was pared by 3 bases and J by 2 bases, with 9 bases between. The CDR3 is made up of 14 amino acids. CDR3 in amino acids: CASSMWGATDTQYF. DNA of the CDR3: TGTGCCAGTAGTATGTGGGGGGCCACAGATACGCAGTATTTT. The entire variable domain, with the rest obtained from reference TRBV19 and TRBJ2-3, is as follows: DGGITQSPKYLFRKEGQNVTLSCEQNLNHDAMYWYRQDPGQGLRLIYYSQIVNDFQKGDIAEGYSVSREKKESFPLTVTSAQKNPTAFYLCASSMWGATDTQYFGPGTRLTVL.

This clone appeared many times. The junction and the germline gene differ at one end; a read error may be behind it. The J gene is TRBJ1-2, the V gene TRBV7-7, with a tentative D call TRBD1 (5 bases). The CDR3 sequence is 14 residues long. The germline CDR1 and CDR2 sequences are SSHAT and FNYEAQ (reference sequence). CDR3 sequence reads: CASSLDVAGDGYTF. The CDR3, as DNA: TGTGCTAGCAGCTTAGATGTCGCGGGGGATGGCTACACCTTC. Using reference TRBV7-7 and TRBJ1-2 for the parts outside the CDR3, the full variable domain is GAGVSQSPRYKVTKRGQDVTLRCDPISSHATLYWYQQALGQGPEFLTYFNYEAQPDKSGLPSDRFSAERPEGSISTLTIQRTEQRDSAMYRCASSLDVAGDGYTFGSGTRLTVV.

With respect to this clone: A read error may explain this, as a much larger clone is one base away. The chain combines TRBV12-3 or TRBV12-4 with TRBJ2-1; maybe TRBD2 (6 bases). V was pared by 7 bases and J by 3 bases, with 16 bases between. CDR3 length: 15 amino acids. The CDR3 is CASIRAGRYYNEQFF. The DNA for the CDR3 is TGTGCCAGCATCCGCGCGGGACGCTACTACAATGAGCAGTTCTTC.

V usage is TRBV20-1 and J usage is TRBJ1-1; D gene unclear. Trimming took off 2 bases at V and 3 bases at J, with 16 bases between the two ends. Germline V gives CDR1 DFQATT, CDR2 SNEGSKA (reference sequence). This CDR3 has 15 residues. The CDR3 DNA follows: TGCAGTGCTAGATCCAGGTGGGCAAGGTACACTGAAGCTTTCTTT. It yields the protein CSARSRWARYTEAFF.

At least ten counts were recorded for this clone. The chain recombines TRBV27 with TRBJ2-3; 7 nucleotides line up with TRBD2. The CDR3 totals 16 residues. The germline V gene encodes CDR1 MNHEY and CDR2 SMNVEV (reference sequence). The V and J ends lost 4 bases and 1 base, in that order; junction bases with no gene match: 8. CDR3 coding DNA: TGTGCCAGCAGTTCACGACTAGCCGGCCGCACAGATACGCAGTATTTT. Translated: CASSSRLAGRTDTQYF.

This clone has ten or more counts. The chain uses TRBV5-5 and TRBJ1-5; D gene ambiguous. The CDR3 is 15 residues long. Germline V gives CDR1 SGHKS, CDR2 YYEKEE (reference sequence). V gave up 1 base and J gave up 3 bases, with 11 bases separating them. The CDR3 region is CASSLNVQLNQPQHF. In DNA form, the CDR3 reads TGTGCCAGCAGCTTGAATGTCCAGCTCAATCAGCCCCAGCATTTT.

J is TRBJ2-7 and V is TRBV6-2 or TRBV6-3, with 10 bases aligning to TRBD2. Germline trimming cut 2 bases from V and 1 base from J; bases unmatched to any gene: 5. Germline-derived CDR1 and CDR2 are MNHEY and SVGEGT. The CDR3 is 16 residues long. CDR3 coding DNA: TGTGCCAGCAGTTACCGAGGGACTAGCGTGTCCTACGAGCAGTACTTC. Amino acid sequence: CASSYRGTSVSYEQYF.

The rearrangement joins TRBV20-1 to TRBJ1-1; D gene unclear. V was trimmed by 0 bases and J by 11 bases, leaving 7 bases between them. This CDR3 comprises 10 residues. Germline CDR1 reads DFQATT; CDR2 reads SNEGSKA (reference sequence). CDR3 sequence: CSARDRGAFF. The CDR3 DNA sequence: TGCAGTGCTAGAGATCGGGGTGCTTTCTTT.

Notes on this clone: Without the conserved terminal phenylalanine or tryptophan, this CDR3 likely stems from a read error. Written as DNA, the CDR3 is TGCGCCAGCAGCCCGGACGGGACAGGGTTTGGAAACACCATATATCTT. Encoded protein: CASSPDGTGFGNTIYL. The chain couples TRBV5-1 to TRBJ1-3; 9 bases agree with TRBD1. The CDR3 sequence is 16 residues long. V lost 4 bases and J lost 3; bases outside the gene matches: 8. From germline, CDR1 is SGHRS and CDR2 YFSETQ.

CDR3 nucleotide sequence: TGTGCCAGCAGCTTAGGGACAGGCAGCGGTGGCTACACCTTC. Translation gives CASSLGTGSGGYTF. The chain combines TRBV7-2 with TRBJ1-2, with 7 bases fitting TRBD1. Germline lookup yields CDR1 SGHTA and CDR2 FQGNSA. With 1 base clipped from V and 7 bases from J, the junction kept 6 bases outside the gene matches. The CDR3 loop spans 14 amino acids.

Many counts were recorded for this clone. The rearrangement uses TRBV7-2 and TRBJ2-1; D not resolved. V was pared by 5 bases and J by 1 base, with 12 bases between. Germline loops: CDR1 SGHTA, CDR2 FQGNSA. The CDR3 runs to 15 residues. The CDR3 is CASSVRTQSYNEQFF. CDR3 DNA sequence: TGTGCCAGCAGCGTCCGGACGCAATCCTACAATGAGCAGTTCTTC. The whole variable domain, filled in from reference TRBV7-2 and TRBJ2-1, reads GAGVSQSPSNKVTEKGKDVELRCDPISGHTALYWYRQSLGQGLEFLIYFQGNSAPDKSGLPSDRFSAERTGGSVSTLTIQRTQQEDSAVYLCASSVRTQSYNEQFFGPGTRLTVL.

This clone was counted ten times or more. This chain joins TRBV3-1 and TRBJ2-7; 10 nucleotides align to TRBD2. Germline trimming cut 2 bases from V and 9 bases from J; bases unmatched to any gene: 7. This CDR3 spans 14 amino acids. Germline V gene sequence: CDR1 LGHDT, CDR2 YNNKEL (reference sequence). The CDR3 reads CASSQSTSGTGQYV. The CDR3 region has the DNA TGTGCCAGCAGCCAATCTACTAGCGGGACGGGGCAGTACGTC.

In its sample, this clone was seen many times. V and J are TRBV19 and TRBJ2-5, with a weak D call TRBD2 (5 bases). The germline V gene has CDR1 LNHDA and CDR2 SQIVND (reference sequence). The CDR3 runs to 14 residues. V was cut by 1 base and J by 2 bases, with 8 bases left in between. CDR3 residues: CASSIGGRQETQYF. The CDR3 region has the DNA TGTGCCAGTAGTATAGGAGGGAGACAAGAGACCCAGTACTTC.

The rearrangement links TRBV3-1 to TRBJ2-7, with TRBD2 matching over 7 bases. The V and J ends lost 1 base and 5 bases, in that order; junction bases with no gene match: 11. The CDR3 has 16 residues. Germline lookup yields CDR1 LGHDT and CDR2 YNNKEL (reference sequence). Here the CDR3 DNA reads TGTGCCAGCAGCCAAGTGGGGGGGTTTAGTGACGACGAGCAGTACTTC. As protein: CASSQVGGFSDDEQYF.

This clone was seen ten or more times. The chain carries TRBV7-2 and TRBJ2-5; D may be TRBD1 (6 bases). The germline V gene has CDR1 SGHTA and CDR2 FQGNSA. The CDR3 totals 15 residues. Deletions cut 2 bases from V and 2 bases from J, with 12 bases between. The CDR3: CASSLLGQRQETQYF. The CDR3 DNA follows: TGTGCCAGCAGCTTATTGGGACAACGACAAGAGACCCAGTACTTC.

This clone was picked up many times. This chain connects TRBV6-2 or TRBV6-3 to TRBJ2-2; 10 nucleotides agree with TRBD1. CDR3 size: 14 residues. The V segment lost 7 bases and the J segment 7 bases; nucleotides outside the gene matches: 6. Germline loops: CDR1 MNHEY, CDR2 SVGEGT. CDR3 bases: TGTGCCAGCACGGGACAGGGGTTTATCGGGGAGCTGTTTTTT. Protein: CASTGQGFIGELFF.

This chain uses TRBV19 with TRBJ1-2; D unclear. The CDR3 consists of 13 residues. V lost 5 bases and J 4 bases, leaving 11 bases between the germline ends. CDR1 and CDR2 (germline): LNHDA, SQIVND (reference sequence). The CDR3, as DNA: TGTGCCAGTAGTCCTGACATGGGCTATGGCTACACCTTC. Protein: CASSPDMGYGYTF. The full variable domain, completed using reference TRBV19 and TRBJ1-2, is DGGITQSPKYLFRKEGQNVTLSCEQNLNHDAMYWYRQDPGQGLRLIYYSQIVNDFQKGDIAEGYSVSREKKESFPLTVTSAQKNPTAFYLCASSPDMGYGYTFGSGTRLTVV.

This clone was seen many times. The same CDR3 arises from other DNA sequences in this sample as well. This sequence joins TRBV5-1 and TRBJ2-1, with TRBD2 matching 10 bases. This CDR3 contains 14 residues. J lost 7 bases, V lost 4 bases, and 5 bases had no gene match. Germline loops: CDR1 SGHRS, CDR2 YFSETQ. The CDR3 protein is CASSVPTSGNEQFF. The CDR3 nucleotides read TGCGCCAGCAGCGTCCCGACTAGCGGGAATGAGCAGTTCTTC.

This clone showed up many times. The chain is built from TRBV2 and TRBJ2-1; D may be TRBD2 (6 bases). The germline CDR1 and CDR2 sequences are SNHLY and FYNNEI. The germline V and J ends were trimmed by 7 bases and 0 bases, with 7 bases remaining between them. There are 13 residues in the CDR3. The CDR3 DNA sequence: TGTGCCAGCACTAGCGCCTCCTACAATGAGCAGTTCTTC. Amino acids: CASTSASYNEQFF.

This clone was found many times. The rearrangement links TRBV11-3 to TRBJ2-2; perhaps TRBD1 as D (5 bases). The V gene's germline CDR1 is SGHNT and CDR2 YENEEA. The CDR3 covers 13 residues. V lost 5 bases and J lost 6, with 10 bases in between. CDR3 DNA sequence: TGTGCCAGCAGCCTAGGGGTTGCCGGGGAGCTGTTTTTT. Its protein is CASSLGVAGELFF.

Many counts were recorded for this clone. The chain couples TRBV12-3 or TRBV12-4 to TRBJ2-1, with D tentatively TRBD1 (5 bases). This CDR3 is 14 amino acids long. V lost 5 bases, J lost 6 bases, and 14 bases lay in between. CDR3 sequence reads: CASSRLRAINEQFF. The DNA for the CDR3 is TGTGCCAGCAGTCGTCTCAGGGCAATCAATGAGCAGTTCTTC.